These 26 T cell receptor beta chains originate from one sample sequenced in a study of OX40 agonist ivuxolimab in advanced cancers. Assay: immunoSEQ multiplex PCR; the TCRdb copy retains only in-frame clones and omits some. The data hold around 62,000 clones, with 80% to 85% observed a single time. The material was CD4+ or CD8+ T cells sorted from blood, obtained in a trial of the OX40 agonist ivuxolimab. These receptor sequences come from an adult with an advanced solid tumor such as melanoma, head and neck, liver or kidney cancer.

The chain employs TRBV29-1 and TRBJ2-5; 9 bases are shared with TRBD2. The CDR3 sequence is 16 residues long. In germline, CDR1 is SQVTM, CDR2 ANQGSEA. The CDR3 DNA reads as TGCAGTTACAAAAGGGGGGCTAGCGGGGCTCAAGAGACCCAGTACTTC. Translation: CSYKRGASGAQETQYF.

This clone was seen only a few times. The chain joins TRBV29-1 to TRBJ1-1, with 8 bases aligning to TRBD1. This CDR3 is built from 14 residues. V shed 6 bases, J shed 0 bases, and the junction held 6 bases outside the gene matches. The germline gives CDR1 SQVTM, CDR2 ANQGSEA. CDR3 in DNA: TGCAGCGTACAGGGGGGTACGGTGAACACTGAAGCTTTCTTT. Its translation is CSVQGGTVNTEAFF.

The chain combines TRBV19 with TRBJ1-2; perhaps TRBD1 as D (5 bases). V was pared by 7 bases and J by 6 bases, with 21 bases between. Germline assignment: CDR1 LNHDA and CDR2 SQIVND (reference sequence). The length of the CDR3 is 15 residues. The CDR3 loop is CASIPRRGGGDGYTF. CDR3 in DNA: TGTGCCAGTATCCCTAGGAGGGGAGGTGGTGATGGCTACACCTTC.

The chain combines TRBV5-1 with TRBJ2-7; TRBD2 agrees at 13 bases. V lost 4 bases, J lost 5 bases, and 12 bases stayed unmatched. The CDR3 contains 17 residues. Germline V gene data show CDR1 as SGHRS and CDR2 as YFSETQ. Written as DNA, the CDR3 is TGCGCCAGCAGCCGCAGAACTAGCGGGGGGGCGTTGCACGAGCAGTACTTC. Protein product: CASSRRTSGGALHEQYF.

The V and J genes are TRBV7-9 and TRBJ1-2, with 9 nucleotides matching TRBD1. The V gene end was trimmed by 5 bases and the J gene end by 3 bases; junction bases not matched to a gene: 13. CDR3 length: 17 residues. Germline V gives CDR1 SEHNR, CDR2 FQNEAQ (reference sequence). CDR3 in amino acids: CASSRGTGTGSDYGYTF. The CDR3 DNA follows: TGTGCCAGCAGCAGAGGGACCGGGACAGGGAGCGACTATGGCTACACCTTC.

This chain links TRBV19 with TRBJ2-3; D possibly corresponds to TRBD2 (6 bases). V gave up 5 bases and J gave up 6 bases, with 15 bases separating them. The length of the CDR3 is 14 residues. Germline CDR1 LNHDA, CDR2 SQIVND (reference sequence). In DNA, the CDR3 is TGTGCCAGTAGTGCTCAGCGGGCACGGGATACGCAGTATTTT. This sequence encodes CASSAQRARDTQYF. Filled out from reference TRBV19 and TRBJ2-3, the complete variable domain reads DGGITQSPKYLFRKEGQNVTLSCEQNLNHDAMYWYRQDPGQGLRLIYYSQIVNDFQKGDIAEGYSVSREKKESFPLTVTSAQKNPTAFYLCASSAQRARDTQYFGPGTRLTVL.

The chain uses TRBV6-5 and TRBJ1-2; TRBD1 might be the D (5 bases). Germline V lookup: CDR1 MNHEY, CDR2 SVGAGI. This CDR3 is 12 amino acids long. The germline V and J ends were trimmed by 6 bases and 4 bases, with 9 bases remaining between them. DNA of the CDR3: TGTGCCAGCAGACAGGTTATCTATGGCTACACCTTC. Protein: CASRQVIYGYTF.

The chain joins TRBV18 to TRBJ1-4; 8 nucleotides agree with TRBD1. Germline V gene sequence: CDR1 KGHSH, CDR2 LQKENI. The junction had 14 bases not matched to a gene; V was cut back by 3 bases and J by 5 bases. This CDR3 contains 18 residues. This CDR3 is CASSPLPTGTGLNEKLFF. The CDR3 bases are TGTGCCAGCTCACCGCTTCCCACCGGGACAGGTTTAAATGAAAAACTGTTTTTT.

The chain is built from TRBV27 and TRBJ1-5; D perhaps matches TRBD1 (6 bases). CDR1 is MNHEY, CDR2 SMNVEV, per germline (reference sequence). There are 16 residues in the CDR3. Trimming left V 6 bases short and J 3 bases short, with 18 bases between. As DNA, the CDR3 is TGTGCCAGCAGGTCCTCCCAGGGGATCCCCAATCAGCCCCAGCATTTT. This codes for CASRSSQGIPNQPQHF.

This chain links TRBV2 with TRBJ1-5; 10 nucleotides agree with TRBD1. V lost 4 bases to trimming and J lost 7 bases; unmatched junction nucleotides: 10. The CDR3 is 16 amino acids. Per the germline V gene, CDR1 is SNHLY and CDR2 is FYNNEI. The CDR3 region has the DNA TGTGCCAGCAGTGCTAGGACAGGGGGTGGAGGCCAGCCCCAGCATTTT. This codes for CASSARTGGGGQPQHF.

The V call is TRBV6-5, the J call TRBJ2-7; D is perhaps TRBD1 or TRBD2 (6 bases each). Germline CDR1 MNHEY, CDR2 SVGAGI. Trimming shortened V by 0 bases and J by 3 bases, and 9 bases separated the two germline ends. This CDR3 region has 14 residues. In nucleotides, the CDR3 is TGTGCCAGCAGTTACTCGGGGGGCGGCTACGAGCAGTACTTC. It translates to CASSYSGGGYEQYF.

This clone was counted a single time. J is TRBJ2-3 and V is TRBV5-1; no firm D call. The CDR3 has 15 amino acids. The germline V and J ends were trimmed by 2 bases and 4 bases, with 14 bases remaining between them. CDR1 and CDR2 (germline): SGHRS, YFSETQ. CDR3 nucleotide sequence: TGCGCCAGCAGCTTACGTTTCCAACAATCAGATACGCAGTATTTT. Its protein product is CASSLRFQQSDTQYF.

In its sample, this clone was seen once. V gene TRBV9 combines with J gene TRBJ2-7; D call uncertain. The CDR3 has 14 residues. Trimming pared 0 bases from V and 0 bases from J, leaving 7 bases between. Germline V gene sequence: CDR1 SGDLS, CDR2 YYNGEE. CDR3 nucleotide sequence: TGTGCCAGCAGCGTAGGTCCGGGCTCCTACGAGCAGTACTTC. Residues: CASSVGPGSYEQYF.

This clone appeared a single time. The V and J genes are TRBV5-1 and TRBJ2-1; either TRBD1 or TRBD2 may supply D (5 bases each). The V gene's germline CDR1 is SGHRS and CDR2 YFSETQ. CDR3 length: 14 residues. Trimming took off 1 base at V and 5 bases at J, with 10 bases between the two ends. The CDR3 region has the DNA TGCGCCAGCAGCTTGTGGGACGGAAACAATGAGCAGTTCTTC. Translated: CASSLWDGNNEQFF. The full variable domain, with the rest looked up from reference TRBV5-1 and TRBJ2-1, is KAGVTQTPRYLIKTRGQQVTLSCSPISGHRSVSWYQQTPGQGLQFLFEYFSETQRNKGNFPGRFSGRQFSNSRSEMNVSTLELGDSALYLCASSLWDGNNEQFFGPGTRLTVL.

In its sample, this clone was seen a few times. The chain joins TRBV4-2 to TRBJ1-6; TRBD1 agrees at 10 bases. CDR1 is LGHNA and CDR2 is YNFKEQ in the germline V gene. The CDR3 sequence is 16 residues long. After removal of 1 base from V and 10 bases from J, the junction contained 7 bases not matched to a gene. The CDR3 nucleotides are TGTGCCAGCAGCCAAGGGGCTGACAGGGGGCGATCACCCCTCCACTTT. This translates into CASSQGADRGRSPLHF.

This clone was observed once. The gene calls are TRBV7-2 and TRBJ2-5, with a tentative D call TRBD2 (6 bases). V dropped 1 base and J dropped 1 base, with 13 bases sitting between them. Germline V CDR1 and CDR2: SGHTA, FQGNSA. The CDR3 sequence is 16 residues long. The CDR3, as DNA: TGTGCCAGCAGCTTAGGAACGGCGGGGAGCCAAGAGACCCAGTACTTC. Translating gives CASSLGTAGSQETQYF. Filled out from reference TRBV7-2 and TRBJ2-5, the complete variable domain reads GAGVSQSPSNKVTEKGKDVELRCDPISGHTALYWYRQSLGQGLEFLIYFQGNSAPDKSGLPSDRFSAERTGGSVSTLTIQRTQQEDSAVYLCASSLGTAGSQETQYFGPGTRLLVL.

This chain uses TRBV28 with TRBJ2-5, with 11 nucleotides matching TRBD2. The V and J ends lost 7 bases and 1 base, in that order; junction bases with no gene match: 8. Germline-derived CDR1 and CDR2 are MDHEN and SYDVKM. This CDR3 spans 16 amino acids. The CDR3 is CASIRAGLAGQETQYF. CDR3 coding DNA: TGTGCCAGCATCCGGGCCGGACTAGCGGGCCAAGAGACCCAGTACTTC.

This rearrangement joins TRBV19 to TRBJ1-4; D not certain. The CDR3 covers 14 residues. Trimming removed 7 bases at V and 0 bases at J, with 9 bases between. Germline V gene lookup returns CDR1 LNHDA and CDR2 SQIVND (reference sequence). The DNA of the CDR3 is TGTGCCAGTAAAGAGGGTGCAACTAATGAAAAACTGTTTTTT. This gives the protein CASKEGATNEKLFF.

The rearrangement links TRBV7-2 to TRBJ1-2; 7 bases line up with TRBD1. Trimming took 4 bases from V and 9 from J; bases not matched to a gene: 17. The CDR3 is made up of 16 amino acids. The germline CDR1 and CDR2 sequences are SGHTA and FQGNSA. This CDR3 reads CASSSAGDSGPGSYTF. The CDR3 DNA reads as TGTGCCAGCAGCTCCGCGGGGGACAGCGGCCCCGGGAGCTACACCTTC.

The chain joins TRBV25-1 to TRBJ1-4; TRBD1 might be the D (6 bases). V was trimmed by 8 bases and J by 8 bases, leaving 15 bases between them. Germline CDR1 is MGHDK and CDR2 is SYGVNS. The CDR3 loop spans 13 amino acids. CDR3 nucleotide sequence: TGTGCCAGCGCCGACCAGGGGCCAGAAAAACTGTTTTTT. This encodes CASADQGPEKLFF. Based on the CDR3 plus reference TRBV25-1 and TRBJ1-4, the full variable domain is EADIYQTPRYLVIGTGKKITLECSQTMGHDKMYWYQQDPGMELHLIHYSYGVNSTEKGDLSSESTVSRIRTEHFPLTLESARPSHTSQYLCASADQGPEKLFFGSGTQLSVL.

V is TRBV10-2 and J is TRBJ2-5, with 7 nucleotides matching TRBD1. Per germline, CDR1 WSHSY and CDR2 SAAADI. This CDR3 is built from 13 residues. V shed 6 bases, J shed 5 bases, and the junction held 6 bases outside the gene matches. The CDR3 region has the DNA TGCGCCAGCAGCGTTACAGGGGTGGAGACCCAGTACTTC. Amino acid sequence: CASSVTGVETQYF.

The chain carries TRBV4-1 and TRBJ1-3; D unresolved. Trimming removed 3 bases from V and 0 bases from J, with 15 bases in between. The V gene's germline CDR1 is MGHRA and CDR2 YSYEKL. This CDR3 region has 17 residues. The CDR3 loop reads CASSQRISDTSGNTIYF. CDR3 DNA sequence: TGCGCCAGCAGCCAGAGGATTTCTGACACCTCTGGAAACACCATATATTTT.

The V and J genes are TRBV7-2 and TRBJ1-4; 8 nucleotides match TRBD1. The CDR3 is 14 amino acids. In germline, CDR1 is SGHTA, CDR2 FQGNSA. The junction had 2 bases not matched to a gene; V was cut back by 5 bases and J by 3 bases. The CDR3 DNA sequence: TGTGCCAGCAGCCAGGGACAGGCTAATGAAAAACTGTTTTTT. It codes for CASSQGQANEKLFF.

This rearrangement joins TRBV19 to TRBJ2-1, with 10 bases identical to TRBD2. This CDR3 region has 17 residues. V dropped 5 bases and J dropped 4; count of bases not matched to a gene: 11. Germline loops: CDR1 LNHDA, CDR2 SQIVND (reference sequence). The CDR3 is CASSFGSGGSLYNEQFF. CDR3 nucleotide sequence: TGTGCCAGTAGTTTCGGTAGCGGGGGGTCCCTATACAATGAGCAGTTCTTC.

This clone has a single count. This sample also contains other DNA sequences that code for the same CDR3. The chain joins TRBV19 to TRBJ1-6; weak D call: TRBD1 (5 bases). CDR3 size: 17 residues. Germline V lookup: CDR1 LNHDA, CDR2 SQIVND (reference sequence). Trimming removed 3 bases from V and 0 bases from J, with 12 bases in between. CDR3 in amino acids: CASSIRGLSSYNSPLHF. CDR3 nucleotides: TGTGCCAGTAGTATTCGGGGGTTAAGCTCCTATAATTCACCCCTCCACTTT.

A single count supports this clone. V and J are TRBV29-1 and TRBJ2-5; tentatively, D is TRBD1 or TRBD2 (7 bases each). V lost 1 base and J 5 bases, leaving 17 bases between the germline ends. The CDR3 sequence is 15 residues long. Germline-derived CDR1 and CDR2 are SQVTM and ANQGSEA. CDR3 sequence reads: CSVEVLGRGGETQYF. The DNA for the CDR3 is TGCAGCGTTGAAGTTCTGGGCAGGGGGGGCGAGACCCAGTACTTC.